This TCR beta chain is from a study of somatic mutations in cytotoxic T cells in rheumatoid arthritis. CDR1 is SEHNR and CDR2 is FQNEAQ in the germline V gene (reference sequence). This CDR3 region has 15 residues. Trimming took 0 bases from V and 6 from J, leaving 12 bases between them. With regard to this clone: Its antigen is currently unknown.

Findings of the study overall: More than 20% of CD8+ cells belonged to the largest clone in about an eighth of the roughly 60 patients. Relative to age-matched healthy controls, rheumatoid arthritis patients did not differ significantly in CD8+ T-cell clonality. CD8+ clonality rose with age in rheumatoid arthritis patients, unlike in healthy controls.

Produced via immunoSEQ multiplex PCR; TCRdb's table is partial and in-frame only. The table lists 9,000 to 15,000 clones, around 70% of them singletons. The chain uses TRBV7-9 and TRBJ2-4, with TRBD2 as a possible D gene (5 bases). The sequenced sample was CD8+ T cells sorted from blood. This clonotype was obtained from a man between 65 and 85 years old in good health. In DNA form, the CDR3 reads TGTGCCAGCAGCTTAGCGAGGCCACTAGGAAACATTCAGTACTTC. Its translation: CASSLARPLGNIQYF.